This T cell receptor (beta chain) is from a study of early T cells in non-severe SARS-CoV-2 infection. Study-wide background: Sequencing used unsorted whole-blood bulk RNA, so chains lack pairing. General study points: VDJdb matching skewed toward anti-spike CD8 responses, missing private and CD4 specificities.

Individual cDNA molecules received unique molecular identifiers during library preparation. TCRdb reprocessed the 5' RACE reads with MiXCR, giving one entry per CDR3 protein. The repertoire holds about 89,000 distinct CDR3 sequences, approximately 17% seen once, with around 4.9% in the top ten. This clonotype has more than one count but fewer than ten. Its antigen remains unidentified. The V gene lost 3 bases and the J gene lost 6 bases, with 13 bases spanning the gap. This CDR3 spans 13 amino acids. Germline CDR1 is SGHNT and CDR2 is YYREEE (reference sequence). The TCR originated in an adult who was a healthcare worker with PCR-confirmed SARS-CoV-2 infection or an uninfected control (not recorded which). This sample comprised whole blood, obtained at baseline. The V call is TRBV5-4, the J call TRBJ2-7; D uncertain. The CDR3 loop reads CASSSRRDSEQYF. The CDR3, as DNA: TGTGCCAGCAGCTCCCGCCGAGATAGCGAGCAGTACTTC.